This TCR beta chain appears in the sequencing data of a study of shared clonotypes between healthy human individuals. As defined, naive CD8 cells were CD45RO-negative and positively selected for CCR7, with terminally differentiated effector memory CD45RA+ cells excluded. Caucasian adults living in Nashville, Tennessee, provided all samples. Produced via immunoSEQ multiplex PCR; TCRdb's table is partial and in-frame only. Among about 2.2 million clones listed, around 93% were seen once. Findings and limits, study-wide: The generation probabilities recorded for non-shared clonotypes fell below those of clonotypes shared by all four donors. Sorted-subset samples were not fully sequenced, rarefaction indicated.

With regard to this clone: Its antigen is undetermined.

The CDR3 runs to 14 residues. The germline CDR1 and CDR2 sequences are LGHNA and YSLEER. The V gene lost 0 bases and the J gene lost 2 bases, with 8 bases spanning the gap. This receptor was identified in a man aged 18-30 years in good health. Some clones in this sample may be carry-over from other donors' samples. Sequencing was done on a sample of naive CD8+ T cells from PBMCs. The chain links TRBV4-3 to TRBJ2-7; the D is unclear. DNA for the CDR3: TGCGCCAGCAGCCAAGACCCAGCCCCCTACGAGCAGTACTTC. The encoded protein is CASSQDPAPYEQYF.